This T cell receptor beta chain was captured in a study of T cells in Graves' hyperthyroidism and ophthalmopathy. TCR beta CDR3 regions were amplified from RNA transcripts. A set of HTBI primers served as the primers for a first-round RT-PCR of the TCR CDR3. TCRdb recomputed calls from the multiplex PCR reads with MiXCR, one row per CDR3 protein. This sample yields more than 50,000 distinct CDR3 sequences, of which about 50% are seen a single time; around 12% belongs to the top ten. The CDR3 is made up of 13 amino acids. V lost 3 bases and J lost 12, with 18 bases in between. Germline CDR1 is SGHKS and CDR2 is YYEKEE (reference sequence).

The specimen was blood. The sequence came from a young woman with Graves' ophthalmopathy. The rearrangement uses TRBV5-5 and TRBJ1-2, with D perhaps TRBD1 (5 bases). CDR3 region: CASSWDFLSGNTF. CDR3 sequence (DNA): TGTGCCAGCAGCTGGGACTTTCTCTCTGGAAACACCTTC.